The TCR beta chain described here comes from a study of response to subunit inactivated influenza vaccine. One entry per CDR3 protein results from TCRdb running MiXCR on the RT-PCR reads. The sample has 450,000 to 600,000 distinct CDR3 sequences; 7.5% to 8.5% are singletons. There are a few counts of this clonotype. The antigen is undetermined. Study-level points and caveats: The authors suggested that few new T cells are recruited per seasonal influenza vaccination.

The CDR3 sequence is 15 residues long. Germline-derived CDR1 and CDR2 are SGHTA and FQGNSA. The V segment lost 5 bases and the J segment 6 bases; nucleotides outside the gene matches: 9. Here the sequenced sample was PBMCs from blood, taken less than 30 months after vaccination. V and J are TRBV7-2 and TRBJ1-1; 10 bases line up with TRBD1. The source is a man in his fifties or sixties who received an inactivated influenza vaccine. CDR3 bases: TGTGCCAGCAGCATCCGACAGGGGGCAGGCGCTGAAGCTTTCTTT. It translates to CASSIRQGAGAEAFF. The full variable domain, completed using reference TRBV7-2 and TRBJ1-1, is GAGVSQSPSNKVTEKGKDVELRCDPISGHTALYWYRQSLGQGLEFLIYFQGNSAPDKSGLPSDRFSAERTGGSVSTLTIQRTQQEDSAVYLCASSIRQGAGAEAFFGQGTRLTVV.